This T cell receptor beta chain was found in a study of blood T cell repertoires in COVID-19. The repertoire was sequenced with immunoSEQ multiplex PCR; TCRdb's copy has only in-frame clones and lacks some. The table lists 140,000 or so clones, approximately 87% of them singletons, with 30% to 45% in the top ten. J was trimmed by 6 bases and V by 5 bases; bases with no gene match: 11. Germline V gives CDR1 SGHRS, CDR2 YFSETQ. The length of the CDR3 is 15 residues. The clonotype comes from a man over 45 who had recovered from COVID-19. The rearrangement joins TRBV5-1 to TRBJ1-2, with TRBD1 identical over 9 bases. The sequenced material came from peripheral blood. The CDR3 reads CASRPPGQGWNGYTF. In DNA form, the CDR3 reads TGCGCCAGCAGACCCCCGGGACAGGGTTGGAATGGCTACACCTTC.